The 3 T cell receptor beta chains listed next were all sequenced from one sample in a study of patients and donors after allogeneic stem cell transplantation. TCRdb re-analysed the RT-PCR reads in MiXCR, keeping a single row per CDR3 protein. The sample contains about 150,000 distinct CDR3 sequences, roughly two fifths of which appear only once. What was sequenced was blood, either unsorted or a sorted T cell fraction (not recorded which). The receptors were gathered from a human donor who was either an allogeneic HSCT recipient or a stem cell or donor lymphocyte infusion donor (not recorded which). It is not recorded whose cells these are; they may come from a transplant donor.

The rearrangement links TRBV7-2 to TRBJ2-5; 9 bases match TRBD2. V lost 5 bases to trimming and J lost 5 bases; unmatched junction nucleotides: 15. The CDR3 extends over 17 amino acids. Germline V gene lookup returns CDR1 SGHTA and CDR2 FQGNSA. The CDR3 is CASSHVPLRGGAETQYF. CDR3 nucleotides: TGTGCCAGCAGCCACGTACCACTGCGGGGGGGCGCGGAGACCCAGTACTTC.

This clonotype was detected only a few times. The CDR3: CASRRTASTEAFF. CDR3 DNA: TGTGCCAGCAGAAGGACAGCCAGCACTGAAGCTTTCTTT. The chain employs TRBV12-3 or TRBV12-4 and TRBJ1-1; a possible D gene is TRBD1 (6 bases). Trimming shortened V by 6 bases and J by 4 bases, and 12 bases separated the two germline ends. This CDR3 contains 13 residues.

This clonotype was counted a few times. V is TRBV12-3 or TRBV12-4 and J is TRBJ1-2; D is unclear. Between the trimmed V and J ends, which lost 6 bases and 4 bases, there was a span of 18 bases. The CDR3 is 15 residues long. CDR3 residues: CASSHIGSNGYGYTF. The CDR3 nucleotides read TGTGCCAGCAGCCATATAGGATCCAACGGCTATGGCTACACCTTC.